This entry concerns a single TCR beta chain. Its specificity is unknown. The CDR3 has 12 residues. Deletions cut 3 bases from V and 4 bases from J, with 7 bases between. Germline CDR1 reads MNHNS; CDR2 reads SASEGT. The sample belongs to a study of cytomegalovirus exposure and HLA in healthy donors. Regarding the study as a whole: Most TCR sequences showed up rarely, but some public TCRs showed up in many donors.

The PCR contained 60 Vbeta and 13 Jbeta primers. Assay: immunoSEQ multiplex PCR; the TCRdb copy retains only in-frame clones and omits some. The specimen's table records about 160,000 clones. The TCR was taken from a woman in her sixties in good health and CMV-seronegative. Sequences were obtained from PBMCs. This chain joins TRBV6-1 and TRBJ2-7; D unclear. CDR3 bases: TGTGCCAGCAGTGACCCCGGGTACGAGCAGTACTTC. Translated, it gives CASSDPGYEQYF.